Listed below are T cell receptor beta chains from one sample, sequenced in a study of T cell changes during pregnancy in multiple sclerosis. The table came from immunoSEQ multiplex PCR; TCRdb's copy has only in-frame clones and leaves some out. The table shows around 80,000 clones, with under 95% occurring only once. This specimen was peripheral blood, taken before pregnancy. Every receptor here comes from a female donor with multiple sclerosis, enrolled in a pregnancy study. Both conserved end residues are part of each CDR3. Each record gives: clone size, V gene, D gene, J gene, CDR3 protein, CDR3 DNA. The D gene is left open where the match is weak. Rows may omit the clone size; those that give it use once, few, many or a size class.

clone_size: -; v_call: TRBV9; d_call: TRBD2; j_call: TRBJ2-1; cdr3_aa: CASSVASSGGEEQFF; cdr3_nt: TGTGCCAGCAGCGTAGCGTCTAGCGGGGGTGAAGAGCAGTTCTTC
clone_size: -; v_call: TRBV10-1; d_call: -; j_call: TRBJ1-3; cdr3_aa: CASPGGNSGNTIYF; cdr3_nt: TGCGCCAGCCCAGGTGGTAACTCTGGAAACACCATATATTTT
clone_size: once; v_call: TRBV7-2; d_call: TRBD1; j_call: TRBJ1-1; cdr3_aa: CASSSQGARTEAFF; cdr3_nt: TGTGCCAGCAGCTCACAGGGGGCTAGGACTGAAGCTTTCTTT
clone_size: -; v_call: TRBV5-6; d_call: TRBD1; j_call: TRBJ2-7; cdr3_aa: CASSPGQYEQYF; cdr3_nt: TGTGCCAGCAGCCCGGGACAGTACGAGCAGTACTTC
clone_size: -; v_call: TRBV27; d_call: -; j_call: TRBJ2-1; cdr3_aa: CASRTRLQSSYNEQFF; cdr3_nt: TGTGCCAGCAGAACCCGACTGCAGAGCTCCTACAATGAGCAGTTCTTC
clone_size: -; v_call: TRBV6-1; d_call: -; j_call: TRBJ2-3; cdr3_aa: CASTPGLSVNTQYF; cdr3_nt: TGTGCCAGCACCCCGGGACTGTCTGTTAATACGCAGTATTTT
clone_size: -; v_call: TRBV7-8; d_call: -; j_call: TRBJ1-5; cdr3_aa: CASSLAPDQPQHF; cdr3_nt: TGTGCCAGCAGCTTAGCCCCGGATCAGCCCCAGCATTTT
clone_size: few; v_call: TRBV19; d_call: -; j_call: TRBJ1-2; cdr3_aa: CASSIDQFYGYTF; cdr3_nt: TGTGCCAGTAGTATAGATCAGTTCTATGGCTACACCTTC
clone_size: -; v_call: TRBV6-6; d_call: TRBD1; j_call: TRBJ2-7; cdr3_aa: CASIKPGQSSYEQYF; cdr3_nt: TGTGCCAGCATTAAACCGGGACAGAGCTCCTACGAGCAGTACTTC
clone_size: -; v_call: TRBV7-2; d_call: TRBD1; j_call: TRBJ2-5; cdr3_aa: CASQQGAIGETQYF; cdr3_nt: TGTGCCAGCCAACAGGGGGCGATCGGGGAGACCCAGTACTTC
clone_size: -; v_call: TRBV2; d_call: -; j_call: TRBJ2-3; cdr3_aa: CASSAQYGSTDTQYF; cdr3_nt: TGTGCCAGCAGTGCTCAGTATGGTAGCACAGATACGCAGTATTTT
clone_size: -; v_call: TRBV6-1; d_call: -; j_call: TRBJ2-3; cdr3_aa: CASRAGTDTQYF; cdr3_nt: TGTGCCAGCAGGGCGGGTACAGATACGCAGTATTTT
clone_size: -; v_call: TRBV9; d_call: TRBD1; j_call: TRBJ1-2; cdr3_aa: CASSVRDRDYYGYTF; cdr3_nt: TGTGCCAGCAGCGTAAGGGACAGGGACTACTATGGCTACACCTTC
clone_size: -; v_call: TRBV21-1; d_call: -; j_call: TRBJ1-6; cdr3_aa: CAIIRRYNSPLHF; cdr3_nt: TGTGCCATCATTAGGAGATATAATTCACCCCTCCACTTT
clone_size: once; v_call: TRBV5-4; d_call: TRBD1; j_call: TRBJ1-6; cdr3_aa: CASSRGQFYNSPLHF; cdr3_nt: TGTGCCAGCAGCCGGGGACAGTTCTATAATTCACCCCTCCACTTT
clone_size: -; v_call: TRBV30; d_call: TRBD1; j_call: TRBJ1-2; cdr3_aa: CAWSRTGDFYGYTF; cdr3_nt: TGTGCCTGGAGTAGGACAGGGGACTTCTATGGCTACACCTTC
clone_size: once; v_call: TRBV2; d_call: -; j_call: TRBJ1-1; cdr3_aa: CASSESLNTEAFF; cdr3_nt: TGTGCCAGCAGTGAGAGCCTGAACACTGAAGCTTTCTTT
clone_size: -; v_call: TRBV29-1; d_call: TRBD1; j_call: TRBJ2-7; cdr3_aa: CSATGQAIYEQYF; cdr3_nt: TGCAGCGCTACCGGACAGGCAATCTACGAGCAGTACTTC
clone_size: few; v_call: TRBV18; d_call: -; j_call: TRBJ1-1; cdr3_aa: CASSRVMTGPGTEAFF; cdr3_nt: TGTGCCAGCTCACGTGTTATGACAGGTCCGGGCACTGAAGCTTTCTTT
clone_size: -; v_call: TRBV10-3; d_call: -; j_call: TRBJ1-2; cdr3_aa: CAISESLRQTYGYTF; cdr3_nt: TGTGCCATCAGTGAGTCCCTTAGACAGACCTATGGCTACACCTTC
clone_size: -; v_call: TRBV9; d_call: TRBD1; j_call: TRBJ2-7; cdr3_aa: CASSVAVAGGDMSSYEQYF; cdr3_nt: TGTGCCAGCAGCGTAGCTGTGGCAGGGGGAGACATGAGCTCCTACGAGCAGTACTTC
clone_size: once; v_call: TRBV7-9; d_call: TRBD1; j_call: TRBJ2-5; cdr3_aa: CASSPSTGGAETQYF; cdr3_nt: TGTGCCAGCAGTCCGTCCACAGGGGGCGCAGAGACCCAGTACTTC
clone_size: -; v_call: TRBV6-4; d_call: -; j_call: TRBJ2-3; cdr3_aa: CASSDSAGTDTQYF; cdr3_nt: TGTGCCAGCAGTGACTCGGCCGGGACAGATACGCAGTATTTT
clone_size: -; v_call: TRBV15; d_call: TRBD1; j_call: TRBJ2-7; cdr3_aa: CATYDRGSREQYF; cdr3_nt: TGTGCCACTTACGACAGGGGTTCTCGCGAGCAGTACTTC
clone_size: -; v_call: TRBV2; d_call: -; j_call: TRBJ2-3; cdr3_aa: CASSEAGALQYF; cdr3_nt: TGTGCCAGCAGCGAGGCGGGCGCGCTGCAGTATTTT
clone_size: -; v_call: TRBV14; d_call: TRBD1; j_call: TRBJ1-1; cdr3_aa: CASSLRTGVSSTEAFF; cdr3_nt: TGTGCCAGCAGCCTAAGGACAGGGGTGTCGAGCACTGAAGCTTTCTTT
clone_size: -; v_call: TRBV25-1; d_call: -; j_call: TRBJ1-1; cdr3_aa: CASTRDMNTEAFF; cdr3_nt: TGTGCCAGCACACGGGACATGAACACTGAAGCTTTCTTT
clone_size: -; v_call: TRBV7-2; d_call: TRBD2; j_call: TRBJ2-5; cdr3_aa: CASSLPSGGQETQYF; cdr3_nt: TGTGCCAGCAGCTTACCTAGCGGGGGCCAAGAGACCCAGTACTTC
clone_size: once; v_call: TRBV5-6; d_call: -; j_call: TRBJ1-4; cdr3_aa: CASSLRGFNEKLFF; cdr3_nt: TGTGCCAGCAGCTTGAGAGGGTTTAATGAAAAACTGTTTTTT
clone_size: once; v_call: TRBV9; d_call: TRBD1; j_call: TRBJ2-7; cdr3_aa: CASSVGQGFSYEQYF; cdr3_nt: TGTGCCAGCAGCGTAGGACAGGGATTCTCCTACGAGCAGTACTTC
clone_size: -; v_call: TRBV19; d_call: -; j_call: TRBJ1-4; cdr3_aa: CASSPQGFKDEKLFF; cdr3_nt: TGTGCCAGTAGCCCTCAGGGGTTTAAGGATGAAAAACTGTTTTTT
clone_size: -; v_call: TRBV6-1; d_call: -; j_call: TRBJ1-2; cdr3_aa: CASSDRGFPNGYTF; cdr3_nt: TGTGCCAGCAGTGACCGGGGATTTCCGAATGGCTACACCTTC
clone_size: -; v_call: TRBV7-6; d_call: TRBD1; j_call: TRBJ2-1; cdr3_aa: CASSLEGQGAIPSSYNEQFF; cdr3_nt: TGTGCCAGCAGCTTAGAGGGACAGGGGGCAATCCCAAGCTCCTACAATGAGCAGTTCTTC
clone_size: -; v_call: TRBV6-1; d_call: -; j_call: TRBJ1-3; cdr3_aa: CASSAWGAGNTIYF; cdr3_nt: TGTGCCAGCAGTGCGTGGGGGGCTGGAAACACCATATATTTT
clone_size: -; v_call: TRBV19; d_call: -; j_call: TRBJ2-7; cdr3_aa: CASSDSGNSYEQYF; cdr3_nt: TGTGCCAGTAGTGACTCTGGAAACTCCTACGAGCAGTACTTC
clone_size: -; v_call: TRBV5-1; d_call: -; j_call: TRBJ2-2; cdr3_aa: CASSLDSGYTGELFF; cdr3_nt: TGCGCCAGCAGCTTGGATTCCGGGTACACCGGGGAGCTGTTTTTT
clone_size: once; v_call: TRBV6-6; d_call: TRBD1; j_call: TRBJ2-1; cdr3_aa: CASSYLGTGDYNEQFF; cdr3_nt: TGTGCCAGCAGTTACTTAGGGACAGGGGACTACAATGAGCAGTTCTTC
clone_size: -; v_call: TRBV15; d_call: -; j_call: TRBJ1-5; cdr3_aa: CATSRVPRGGVLNQPQHF; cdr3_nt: TGTGCCACCAGCAGAGTTCCCCGAGGGGGGGTACTCAATCAGCCCCAGCATTTT
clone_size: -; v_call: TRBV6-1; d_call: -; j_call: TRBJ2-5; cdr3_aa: CASSEPGTGLLEETQYF; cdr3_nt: TGTGCCAGCAGTGAACCCGGCACAGGGCTTTTAGAAGAGACCCAGTACTTC
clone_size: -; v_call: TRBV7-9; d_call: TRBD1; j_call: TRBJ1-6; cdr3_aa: CASSTRTGGNSPLHF; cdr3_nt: TGTGCCAGCAGCACCCGGACAGGGGGCAATTCACCCCTCCACTTT
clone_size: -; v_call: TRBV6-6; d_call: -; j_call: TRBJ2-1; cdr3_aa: CASSQQQGSYNEQFF; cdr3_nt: TGTGCCAGCAGCCAACAACAGGGATCCTACAATGAGCAGTTCTTC
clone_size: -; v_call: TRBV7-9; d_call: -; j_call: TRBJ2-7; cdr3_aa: CASSLTWGVGEQYF; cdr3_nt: TGTGCCAGCAGCCTTACCTGGGGGGTAGGCGAGCAGTACTTC
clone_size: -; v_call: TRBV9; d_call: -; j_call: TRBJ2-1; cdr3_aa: CASSAGDGVGGAEQFF; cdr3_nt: TGTGCCAGCAGCGCCGGAGATGGTGTTGGGGGCGCCGAGCAGTTCTTC
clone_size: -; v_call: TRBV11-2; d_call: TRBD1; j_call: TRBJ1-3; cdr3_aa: CASSLTGSGNTIYF; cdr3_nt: TGTGCCAGCAGCTTGACAGGGTCTGGAAACACCATATATTTT
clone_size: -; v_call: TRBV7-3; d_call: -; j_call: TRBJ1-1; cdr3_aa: CASSAQGAGHTEAFF; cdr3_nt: TGTGCCAGCAGCGCACAGGGAGCGGGACACACTGAAGCTTTCTTT
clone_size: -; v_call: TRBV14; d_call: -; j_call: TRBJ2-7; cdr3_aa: CASSSWDDRSYEQYF; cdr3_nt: TGTGCCAGCAGTTCGTGGGACGACAGGTCCTACGAGCAGTACTTC
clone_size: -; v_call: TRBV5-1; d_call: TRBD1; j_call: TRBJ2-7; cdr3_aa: CASSFLASGTGGLSYEQYF; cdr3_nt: TGCGCCAGCAGCTTCCTGGCCTCCGGGACAGGGGGGCTCTCCTACGAGCAGTACTTC
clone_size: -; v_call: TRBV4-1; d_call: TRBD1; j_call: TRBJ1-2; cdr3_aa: CASSKQGNNYGYTF; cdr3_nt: TGCGCCAGCAGCAAACAGGGGAACAACTATGGCTACACCTTC
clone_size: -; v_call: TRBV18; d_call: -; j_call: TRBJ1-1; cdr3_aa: CASSPGNAELAEAFF; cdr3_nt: TGTGCCAGCTCACCAGGTAATGCGGAGCTCGCTGAAGCTTTCTTT
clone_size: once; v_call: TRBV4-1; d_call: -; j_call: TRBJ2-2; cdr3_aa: CASSRFYGELFF; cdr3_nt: TGCGCCAGCAGCCGCTTCTACGGGGAGCTGTTTTTT
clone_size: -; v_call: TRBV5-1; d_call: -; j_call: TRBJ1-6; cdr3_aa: CASSQQESSYNSPLHF; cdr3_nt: TGCGCCAGCAGCCAACAGGAGAGCTCCTATAATTCACCCCTCCACTTT
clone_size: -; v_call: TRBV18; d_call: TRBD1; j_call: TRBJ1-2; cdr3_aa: CASSPLGTASNGYTF; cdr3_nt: TGTGCCAGCTCACCACTCGGGACAGCCTCTAATGGCTACACCTTC
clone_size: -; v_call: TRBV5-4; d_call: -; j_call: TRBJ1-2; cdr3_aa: CASSLELSGTIYGYTF; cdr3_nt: TGTGCCAGCAGCTTGGAGTTGAGCGGAACCATCTATGGCTACACCTTC
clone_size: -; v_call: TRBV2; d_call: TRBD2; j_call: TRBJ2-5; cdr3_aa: CARSGLLAGGQETQYF; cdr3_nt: TGTGCCCGCAGCGGGCTTCTAGCGGGGGGTCAAGAGACCCAGTACTTC
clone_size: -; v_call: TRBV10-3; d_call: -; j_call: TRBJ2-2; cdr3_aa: CAIAGWQGYGELFF; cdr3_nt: TGTGCCATCGCCGGTTGGCAGGGATACGGGGAGCTGTTTTTT
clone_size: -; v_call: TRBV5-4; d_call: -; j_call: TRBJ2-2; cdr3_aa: CASSLDGSLSNTGELFF; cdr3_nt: TGTGCCAGCAGCTTGGACGGGTCGCTAAGTAACACCGGGGAGCTGTTTTTT
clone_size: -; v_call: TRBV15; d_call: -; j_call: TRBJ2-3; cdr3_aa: CATSRDVWGLDTQYF; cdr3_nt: TGTGCCACCAGCAGAGATGTTTGGGGGCTTGATACGCAGTATTTT
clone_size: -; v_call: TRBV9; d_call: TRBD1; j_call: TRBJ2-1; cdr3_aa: CASSADGTGVWDEQFF; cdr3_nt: TGTGCCAGCAGCGCGGATGGGACAGGGGTCTGGGATGAGCAGTTCTTC
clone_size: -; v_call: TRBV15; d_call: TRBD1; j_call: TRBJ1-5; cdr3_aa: CATSILGTGVSNQPQHF; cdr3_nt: TGTGCCACCAGCATATTAGGGACAGGGGTTAGCAATCAGCCCCAGCATTTT